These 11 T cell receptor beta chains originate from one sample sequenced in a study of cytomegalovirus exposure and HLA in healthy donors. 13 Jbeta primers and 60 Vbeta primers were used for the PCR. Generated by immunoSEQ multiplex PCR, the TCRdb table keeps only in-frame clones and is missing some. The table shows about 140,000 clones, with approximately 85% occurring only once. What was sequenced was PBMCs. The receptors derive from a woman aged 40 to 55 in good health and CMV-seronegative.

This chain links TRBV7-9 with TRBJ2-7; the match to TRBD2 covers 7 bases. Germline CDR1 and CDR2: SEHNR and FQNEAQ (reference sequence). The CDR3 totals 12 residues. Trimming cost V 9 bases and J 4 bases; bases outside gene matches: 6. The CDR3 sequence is CARGEGLYEQYF. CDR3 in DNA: TGTGCCAGAGGGGAGGGCCTTTACGAGCAGTACTTC.

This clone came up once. The DNA of the CDR3 is TGTGCCAGTAATGCACGGGAGGCAGATACGCAGTATTTT. Translation: CASNAREADTQYF. V usage is TRBV28 and J usage is TRBJ2-3; TRBD2 agrees at 7 bases. The CDR3 totals 13 residues. J lost 4 bases, V lost 9 bases, and 7 bases had no gene match. Germline CDR1 and CDR2: MDHEN and SYDVKM.

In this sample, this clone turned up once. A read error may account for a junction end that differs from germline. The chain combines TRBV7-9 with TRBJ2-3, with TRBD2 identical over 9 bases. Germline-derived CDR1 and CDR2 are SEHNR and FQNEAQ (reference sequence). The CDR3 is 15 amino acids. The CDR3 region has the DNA TGTTCCAGCAGCTCGGCGGGAGGGAGCACAGATACGCAGTATTTT. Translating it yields CSSSSAGGSTDTQYF.

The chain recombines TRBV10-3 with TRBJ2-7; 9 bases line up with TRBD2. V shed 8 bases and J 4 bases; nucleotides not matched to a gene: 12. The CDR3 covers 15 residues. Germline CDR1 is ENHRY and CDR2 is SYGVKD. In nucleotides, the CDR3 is TGTGCCATCGGGTGGCGGGATAGCGGGAGTTACGAGCAGTACTTC. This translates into CAIGWRDSGSYEQYF.

In nucleotides, the CDR3 is TGTGCCAGCAGCTTAAGAGCGGCAGTGAGCACAGATACGCAGTATTTT. The encoded protein is CASSLRAAVSTDTQYF. The chain links TRBV7-2 to TRBJ2-3; D is perhaps TRBD2 (5 bases). The CDR3 covers 16 residues. Germline CDR1 is SGHTA and CDR2 is FQGNSA. Trimming left V 2 bases short and J 0 bases short, with 12 bases between.

The CDR3 nucleotides are TGTGCCAGCAGCGGTTTGTACAGTCCCTACAATGAGCAGTTCTTC. It is translated as CASSGLYSPYNEQFF. The rearrangement links TRBV7-9 to TRBJ2-1, with D unclear. Germline V gives CDR1 SEHNR, CDR2 FQNEAQ (reference sequence). Trimming took off 5 bases at V and 2 bases at J, with 13 bases between the two ends. This CDR3 is 15 amino acids long. The variable domain in full, with the rest retrieved from reference TRBV7-9 and TRBJ2-1, is DTGVSQNPRHKITKRGQNVTFRCDPISEHNRLYWYRQTLGQGPEFLTYFQNEAQLEKSRLLSDRFSAERPKGSFSTLEIQRTEQGDSAMYLCASSGLYSPYNEQFFGPGTRLTVL.

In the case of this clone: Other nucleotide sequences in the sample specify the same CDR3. This chain's CDR3 is CASSLRGVGQPQHF. The CDR3 coding sequence is TGTGCCAGCAGCTTAAGGGGCGTCGGTCAGCCCCAGCATTTT. This rearrangement joins TRBV7-2 to TRBJ1-5, with a possible D match to TRBD1 (5 bases). Germline V gene lookup returns CDR1 SGHTA and CDR2 FQGNSA. V was trimmed by 2 bases and J by 6 bases, leaving 11 bases between them. This CDR3 is built from 14 residues.

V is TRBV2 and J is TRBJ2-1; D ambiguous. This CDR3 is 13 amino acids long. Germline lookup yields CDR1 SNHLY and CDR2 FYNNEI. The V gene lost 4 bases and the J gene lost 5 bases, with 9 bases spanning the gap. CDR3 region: CASSGLSNNEQFF. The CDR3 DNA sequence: TGTGCCAGCAGTGGGTTGAGCAACAATGAGCAGTTCTTC.

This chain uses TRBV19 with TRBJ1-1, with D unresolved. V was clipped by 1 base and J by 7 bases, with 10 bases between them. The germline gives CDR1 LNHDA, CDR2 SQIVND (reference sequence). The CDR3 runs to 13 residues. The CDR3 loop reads CASSIGDGGEAFF. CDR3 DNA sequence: TGTGCCAGTAGTATAGGAGATGGAGGTGAAGCTTTCTTT.

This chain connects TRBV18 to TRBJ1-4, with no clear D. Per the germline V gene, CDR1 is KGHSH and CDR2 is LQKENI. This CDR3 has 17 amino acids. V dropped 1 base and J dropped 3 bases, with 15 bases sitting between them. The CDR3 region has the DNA TGTGCCAGCTCACCACACCCCCCGCGGGCGGCTAATGAAAAACTGTTTTTT. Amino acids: CASSPHPPRAANEKLFF.

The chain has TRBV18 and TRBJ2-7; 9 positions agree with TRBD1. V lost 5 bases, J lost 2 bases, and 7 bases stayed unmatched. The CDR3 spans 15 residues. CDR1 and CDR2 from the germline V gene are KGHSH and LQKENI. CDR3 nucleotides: TGTGCCAGCTCAACCTCGGGACAGGGTGCCTACGAGCAGTACTTC. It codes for CASSTSGQGAYEQYF. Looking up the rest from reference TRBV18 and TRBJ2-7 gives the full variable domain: NAGVMQNPRHLVRRRGQEARLRCSPMKGHSHVYWYRQLPEEGLKFMVYLQKENIIDESGMPKERFSAEFPKEGPSILRIQQVVRGDSAAYFCASSTSGQGAYEQYFGPGTRLTVT.